This T cell receptor (beta chain) was captured by sequencing in a study of shared clonotypes between healthy human individuals. Across the study: Three plates were used per donor for CD4 naive, three for CD4 memory, two for CD8 naive and one for CD8 memory.

Authors' data handling: Junction-only sequences produced by ImmunoSEQ had no quality scores, so filtering differed. Data came from immunoSEQ multiplex PCR; TCRdb stores just in-frame clones and leaves some out. For V, J and clone size, that table is used; D and trimming come from the DNA. This repertoire shows over 2,000,000 clones, roughly 95% found once; its top ten account for under 2%. V trimming: 1 base; J trimming: 4 bases; junction bases outside the gene matches: 7. The CDR3 length is 17 residues. Germline values: CDR1 SGHVS, CDR2 FQNEAQ. CD45RO-negative, CCR7-selected cells formed the naive CD8 fraction, which excluded terminally differentiated effector memory CD45RA+ cells.

Source material: naive CD8+ T cells from PBMCs. The TCR was taken from a man in his late teens or twenties in good health. Some clones in this sample may be carry-over from other donors' samples. The J gene is TRBJ2-3, the V gene TRBV7-8; 11 bases agree with TRBD2. CDR3: CASSLGVAGGLADTQYF. The CDR3 DNA is TGTGCCAGCAGCTTAGGGGTAGCGGGAGGGTTGGCAGATACGCAGTATTTT.